Listed here is a single TCR beta chain. Method: immunoSEQ multiplex PCR; TCRdb's copy keeps in-frame clones and lacks some. Of approximately 190,000 clones in the sample, 80% to 95% are singletons; the top ten hold 0.45% to 0.65%. Germline values: CDR1 SNHLY, CDR2 FYNNEI. The CDR3 is 12 residues long. J was trimmed by 7 bases and V by 5 bases; bases with no gene match: 5. This entry comes from a study of blood T cell repertoires in COVID-19. What was sequenced was peripheral blood. The chain uses TRBV2 and TRBJ2-7, with 7 bases fitting TRBD2. This TCR came from a man aged 45-65 years with acute or convalescent COVID-19. The CDR3 sequence: CASSLLAREQYF. The CDR3 DNA sequence: TGTGCCAGCAGTTTACTAGCGAGGGAGCAGTACTTC.